The 5 T cell receptor beta chains in this list originate from one sample, sequenced in a study of cytomegalovirus exposure and HLA in healthy donors. PCR was performed using 60 Vbeta and 13 Jbeta primers. Profiling relied on immunoSEQ multiplex PCR, and the TCRdb table lists in-frame clones only, not all of them. The sample includes 95,000 to 100,000 clones, more than 70% of them seen just once. The sequencing input was PBMCs. These receptors came from a female donor in good health and CMV-seronegative.

The chain links TRBV11-1 to TRBJ2-1; D perhaps matches TRBD1 (6 bases). The germline V and J ends were trimmed by 2 bases and 7 bases, with 9 bases remaining between them. The V gene's germline CDR1 is SGHAT and CDR2 FQDESV (reference sequence). The CDR3 runs 13 residues. The CDR3 DNA sequence: TGTGCCAGCAGCTTAAACAGGGATAATGAGCAGTTCTTC. Residues: CASSLNRDNEQFF.

The chain joins TRBV11-2 to TRBJ2-3; D is perhaps TRBD2 (6 bases). V gave up 5 bases and J gave up 6 bases, with 18 bases separating them. This CDR3 is built from 15 residues. Looked up from germline, CDR1 is SGHAT and CDR2 is FQNNGV. The CDR3 reads CASSAGGLAGDTQYF. DNA for the CDR3: TGTGCCAGCAGCGCCGGGGGTCTTGCTGGGGATACGCAGTATTTT. The whole variable domain, remainder taken from reference TRBV11-2 and TRBJ2-3, is EAGVAQSPRYKIIEKRQSVAFWCNPISGHATLYWYQQILGQGPKLLIQFQNNGVVDDSQLPKDRFSAERLKGVDSTLKIQPAKLEDSAVYLCASSAGGLAGDTQYFGPGTRLTVL.

The J gene is TRBJ2-7, the V gene TRBV27; TRBD1 aligns across 9 bases. The CDR3 is 16 residues long. Germline V CDR1 and CDR2: MNHEY, SMNVEV (reference sequence). The V segment lost 6 bases and the J segment 4 bases; nucleotides outside the gene matches: 13. This CDR3 is CASRFDQRTGEYEQYF. Written as DNA, the CDR3 is TGTGCCAGCAGATTTGACCAACGGACAGGGGAATACGAGCAGTACTTC.

The DNA of the CDR3 is TGTGCCAGCAGCCGTCCTCAGGGGGCTGCTAATGAAAAACTGTTTTTT. Translated, it gives CASSRPQGAANEKLFF. V usage is TRBV7-9 and J usage is TRBJ1-4; 8 bases are shared with TRBD1. Losses at the gene ends were 5 bases for V and 3 bases for J; bases not matched to a gene: 8. The CDR3 loop spans 16 amino acids. Germline V gives CDR1 SEHNR, CDR2 FQNEAQ (reference sequence).

This chain links TRBV4-3 with TRBJ2-1, with 9 bases lining up with TRBD2. The CDR3 length is 17 residues. CDR1 is LGHNA, CDR2 YSLEER, per germline. With 2 bases clipped from V and 4 bases from J, the junction kept 9 bases outside the gene matches. In DNA form, the CDR3 reads TGCGCCAGCAGCCAAACGACTAGCGGAGGGATTTACAATGAGCAGTTCTTC. Its translation is CASSQTTSGGIYNEQFF.